The clone carrying this T cell receptor beta chain showed up just a few times. What it binds is not known. The CDR3 spans 13 residues. The germline V gene has CDR1 SGHRS and CDR2 YFSETQ. V was shortened by 0 bases and J by 6 bases, with 9 bases between the two germline ends. This specimen belongs to a study of T cell responses to AZD1222 COVID-19 vaccine. Data came from immunoSEQ multiplex PCR; TCRdb stores just in-frame clones and leaves some out. The table lists about 100,000 clones, 90% to 95% of them singletons. Study findings and constraints: Spike-specific TCR breadth rose after two AZD1222 doses, and depth rose as well. Among vaccine-associated CD4 TCRs, coverage spanned spike, with dominance at 160-218 and 743-854. Just 6 or 7 people given AZD1222 tested seropositive at baseline. Repertoire sampling was restricted to post-peak T cell response timepoints.

Sequencing was performed on peripheral blood, taken 28 days after the second AZD1222 dose. The chain combines TRBV5-1 with TRBJ1-1; D gene uncertain. The sequence derives from an adult who received the AZD1222 COVID-19 vaccine. Here the CDR3 reads CASSLEGLSEAFF. CDR3 in DNA: TGCGCCAGCAGCTTGGAAGGGCTTTCTGAAGCTTTCTTT.